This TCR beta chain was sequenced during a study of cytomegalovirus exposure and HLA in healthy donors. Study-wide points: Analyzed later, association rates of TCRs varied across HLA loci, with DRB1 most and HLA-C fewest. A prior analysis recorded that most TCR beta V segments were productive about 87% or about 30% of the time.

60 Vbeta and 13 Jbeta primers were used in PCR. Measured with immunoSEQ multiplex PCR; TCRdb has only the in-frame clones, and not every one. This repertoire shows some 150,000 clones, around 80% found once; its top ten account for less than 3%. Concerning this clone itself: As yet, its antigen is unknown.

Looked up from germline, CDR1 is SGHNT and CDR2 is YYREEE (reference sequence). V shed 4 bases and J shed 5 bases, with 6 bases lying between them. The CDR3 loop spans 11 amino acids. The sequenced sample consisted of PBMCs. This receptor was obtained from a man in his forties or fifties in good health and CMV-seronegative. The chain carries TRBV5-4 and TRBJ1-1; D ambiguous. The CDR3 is CASSGRTEAFF. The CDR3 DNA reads TGTGCCAGCAGCGGCAGAACTGAAGCTTTCTTT.